This is a list of T cell receptor beta chains from one sample in a study of blood T cell repertoires in COVID-19. The assay was immunoSEQ multiplex PCR, and TCRdb's table has in-frame clones only and misses some. The repertoire holds about 480,000 clones, with approximately 90% as singletons. The sample taken for sequencing was PBMCs or T cells enriched from blood (not recorded which). Receptor source: a woman aged 40-49 years who had recovered from COVID-19. The CDR3 runs from the conserved cysteine through the conserved F or W. The D gene is left open where the match is weak. Expanded clones get a size class; other rows say once, few or many, or leave the size out.

d_call: -
j_call: TRBJ2-3
v_call: TRBV4-2
clone_size: -
cdr3_aa: CASSQDIASGTDTQYF
cdr3_nt: TGTGCCAGCAGCCAAGATATCGCTAGCGGCACAGATACGCAGTATTTT

d_call: TRBD1
j_call: TRBJ1-6
v_call: TRBV19
clone_size: once
cdr3_aa: CASSISLTGDSPLHF
cdr3_nt: TGTGCCAGTAGTATTAGTTTGACAGGGGATTCACCCCTCCACTTT

d_call: -
j_call: TRBJ2-2
v_call: TRBV4-2
clone_size: -
cdr3_aa: CASSQDSRTGELFF
cdr3_nt: TGTGCCAGCAGCCAAGATTCCAGAACCGGGGAGCTGTTTTTT

d_call: -
j_call: TRBJ2-3
v_call: TRBV2
clone_size: once
cdr3_aa: CASSEGAADTQYF
cdr3_nt: TGTGCCAGCAGTGAGGGGGCGGCAGATACGCAGTATTTT

d_call: -
j_call: TRBJ1-4
v_call: TRBV25-1
clone_size: -
cdr3_aa: CASSESRAGPVEKLFF
cdr3_nt: TGTGCCAGCAGTGAATCTCGGGCAGGGCCGGTTGAAAAACTGTTTTTT

d_call: -
j_call: TRBJ2-2
v_call: TRBV11-3
clone_size: few
cdr3_aa: CASSRDTSTGELFF
cdr3_nt: TGTGCCAGCAGCCGGGACACGTCCACCGGGGAGCTGTTTTTT

d_call: TRBD1
j_call: TRBJ1-1
v_call: TRBV30
clone_size: -
cdr3_aa: CAWSVSTGALVTEAFF
cdr3_nt: TGTGCCTGGAGTGTATCGACAGGGGCCCTAGTCACTGAAGCTTTCTTT

d_call: -
j_call: TRBJ2-1
v_call: TRBV7-8
clone_size: -
cdr3_aa: CASSLATVQYEQFF
cdr3_nt: TGTGCCAGCAGCTTAGCTACAGTACAATATGAGCAGTTCTTC

d_call: -
j_call: TRBJ2-7
v_call: TRBV7-9
clone_size: once
cdr3_aa: CASSGGPKQYEQYF
cdr3_nt: TGTGCCAGCAGCGGAGGCCCTAAACAATACGAGCAGTACTTC

d_call: -
j_call: TRBJ2-1
v_call: TRBV11-2
clone_size: -
cdr3_aa: CASSPRGTISLNEQFF
cdr3_nt: TGTGCCAGCAGCCCCAGAGGTACTATCAGTTTAAATGAGCAGTTCTTC